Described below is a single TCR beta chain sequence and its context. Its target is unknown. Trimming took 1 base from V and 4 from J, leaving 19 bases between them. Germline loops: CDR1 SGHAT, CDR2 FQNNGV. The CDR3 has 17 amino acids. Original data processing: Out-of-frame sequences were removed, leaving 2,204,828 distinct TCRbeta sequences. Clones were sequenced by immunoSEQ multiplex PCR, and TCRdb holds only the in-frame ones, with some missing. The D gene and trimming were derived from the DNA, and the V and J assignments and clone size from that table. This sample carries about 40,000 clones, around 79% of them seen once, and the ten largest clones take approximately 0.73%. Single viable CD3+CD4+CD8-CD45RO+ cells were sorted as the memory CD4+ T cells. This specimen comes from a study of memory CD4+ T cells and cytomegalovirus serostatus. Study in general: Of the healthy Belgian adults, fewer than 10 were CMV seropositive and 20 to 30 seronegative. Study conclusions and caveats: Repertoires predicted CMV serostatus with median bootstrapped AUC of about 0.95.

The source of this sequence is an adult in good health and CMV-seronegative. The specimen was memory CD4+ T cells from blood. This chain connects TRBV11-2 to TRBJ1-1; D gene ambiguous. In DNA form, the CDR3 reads TGTGCCAGCAGCTTAGTGAGGAGCACGGATACGGCCACTGAAGCTTTCTTT. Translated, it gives CASSLVRSTDTATEAFF.